This T cell receptor (beta chain) originates from a study of CD8 T cells in Susac syndrome. From blood CD8+ and CD4+ T cells, the TCR beta chain was sequenced. The multiple sclerosis control cohort comprised treatment-naive individuals presenting with stable or active relapsing-remitting disease. Random hexamers were used to reverse transcribe roughly 0.5 to 1 ug of RNA. Amplification of TCR beta CDR3 by immunoSEQ multiplex PCR spanned 54 Vbeta and 13 Jbeta. TCRdb re-called the immunoSEQ multiplex PCR reads through MiXCR, storing one row per CDR3 protein. The sample has more than 200,000 distinct CDR3 sequences; 92% are singletons. The CDR3 runs to 17 residues. Germline V gene data show CDR1 as DFQATT and CDR2 as SNEGSKA (reference sequence). Trimming took 2 bases from V and 3 from J; bases not matched to a gene: 13.

Input material: CD8+ T cells from PBMCs. The chain employs TRBV20-1 and TRBJ1-1, with 9 bases matching TRBD1. The TCR comes from a human donor with multiple sclerosis. Written as DNA, the CDR3 is TGCAGTGCTAGAACAACGGGACAGGGTAGGTGGGACACTGAAGCTTTCTTT. Its protein is CSARTTGQGRWDTEAFF.